A selection of T cell receptor beta chains follows, all from one sample in a study of cytomegalovirus exposure and HLA in healthy donors. Data came from immunoSEQ multiplex PCR; TCRdb stores just in-frame clones and leaves some out. The profile covers some 180,000 clones, with 80% appearing a single time and under 2% taken by the ten largest. Material for sequencing was PBMCs. Receptors originate from a woman in her 30s in good health and CMV-seronegative. CDR3s include the opening cysteine and the closing phenylalanine or tryptophan. The D gene is left open where the match is weak. The size entry is marked missing in some rows and otherwise reads once, few, many or a size class.

v_call	d_call	j_call	clone_size	cdr3_aa	cdr3_nt
TRBV19	.	TRBJ1-2	.	CASTVTGGNYGYTF	TGTGCCAGTACCGTGACCGGGGGGAACTATGGCTACACCTTC
TRBV15	TRBD1	TRBJ1-1	.	CATSRDKATGTAFF	TGTGCCACCAGCAGAGATAAAGCGACAGGGACGGCTTTCTTT
TRBV5-6	TRBD1	TRBJ2-7	.	CASSLGQGADEQYF	TGTGCCAGCAGCTTGGGGCAGGGGGCCGACGAGCAGTACTTC
TRBV27	TRBD1	TRBJ1-1	.	CASSLGPGTGGHTEAFF	TGTGCCAGCAGTTTAGGGCCCGGGACAGGGGGTCACACTGAAGCTTTCTTT
TRBV6-6	TRBD1	TRBJ2-7	.	CASSPRDRGAYEQYF	TGTGCCAGCAGTCCGCGGGACAGGGGAGCCTACGAGCAGTACTTC
TRBV6-6	.	TRBJ2-7	.	CASSWGLESSYEQYF	TGTGCCAGCAGTTGGGGACTTGAAAGCTCCTACGAGCAGTACTTC
TRBV6-5	TRBD1	TRBJ2-2	once	CASSSMTGVATGELFF	TGTGCCAGCAGTTCGATGACAGGGGTGGCCACCGGGGAGCTGTTTTTT
TRBV10-2	TRBD2	TRBJ2-1	few	CASAPSGGAPVF	TGCGCCAGTGCTCCTAGCGGGGGGGCCCCGGTCTTC
TRBV6-5	.	TRBJ2-7	.	CASSYRGKIYEQYF	TGTGCCAGCAGTTACAGGGGGAAGATCTACGAGCAGTACTTC
TRBV9	TRBD2	TRBJ2-5	once	CASSSSGGAGWGTQYF	TGTGCCAGCAGCTCTAGCGGGGGGGCGGGGTGGGGGACCCAGTACTTC
TRBV7-9	.	TRBJ2-7	.	CASSFQQGSYEQYF	TGTGCCAGCAGTTTTCAACAGGGCTCCTACGAGCAGTACTTC
TRBV6-5	.	TRBJ1-2	.	CASSYSKRGINYGYTF	TGTGCCAGCAGTTACTCGAAGAGGGGGATTAACTATGGCTACACCTTC
TRBV27	TRBD1	TRBJ2-7	.	CASSLFGTGAYEQYF	TGTGCCAGCAGTTTATTCGGGACAGGGGCCTACGAGCAGTACTTC
TRBV7-2	TRBD2	TRBJ2-5	.	CASSFQAGEETQYF	TGTGCCAGCAGCTTCCAAGCGGGGGAAGAGACCCAGTACTTC
TRBV11-2	.	TRBJ1-1	.	CASSGVGGNTEAFF	TGTGCCAGCAGCGGGGTCGGGGGGAACACTGAAGCTTTCTTT
TRBV6-6	.	TRBJ2-2	.	CAVVTSNTGELFF	TGTGCGGTAGTTACTTCGAACACCGGGGAGCTGTTTTTT